The present TCR beta chain was sequenced within a study of OX40 agonist ivuxolimab in advanced cancers. Study-wide context: Eligibility rules accepted prior anti-PD-1, anti-PD-L1 or anti-CTLA-4 therapy, and 40% to 50% had some.

The CDR3 covers 14 residues. CDR1 and CDR2 from the germline V gene are KGHSH and LQKENI. Trimming took 2 bases from V and 7 from J; bases not matched to a gene: 7. The data were produced by immunoSEQ multiplex PCR, yet TCRdb's version contains in-frame clones alone and is incomplete. The data contain roughly 45,000 clones, about 90% of them singletons. Study-level findings and limits: Antigens targeted by the expanded peripheral T cells were not determined. Normalized T-cell clonal expansion was also low in a subset of nonresponders.

As for this clone: No antigen is known for it.

This receptor was taken from an adult with an advanced solid tumor such as melanoma, head and neck, liver or kidney cancer. The chain uses TRBV18 and TRBJ1-2; TRBD1 agrees at 7 bases. Sequenced material: CD4+ or CD8+ T cells sorted from blood, taken in a trial of the OX40 agonist ivuxolimab. The CDR3 protein is CASSPGQEGSGYTF. The CDR3 coding sequence is TGTGCCAGCTCACCAGGACAGGAGGGATCTGGCTACACCTTC.